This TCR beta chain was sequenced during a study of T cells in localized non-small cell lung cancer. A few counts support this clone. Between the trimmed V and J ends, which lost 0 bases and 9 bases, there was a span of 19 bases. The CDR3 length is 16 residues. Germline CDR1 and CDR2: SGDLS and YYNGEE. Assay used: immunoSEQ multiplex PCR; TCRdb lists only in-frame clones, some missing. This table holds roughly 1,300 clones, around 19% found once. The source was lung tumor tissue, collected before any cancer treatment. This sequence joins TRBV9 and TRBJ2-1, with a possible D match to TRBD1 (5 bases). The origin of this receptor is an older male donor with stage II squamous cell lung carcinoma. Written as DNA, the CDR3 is TGTGCCAGCAGCGTAGCTCCCCAGCTAGGGGTCGGTGAGCAGTTCTTC. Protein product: CASSVAPQLGVGEQFF.